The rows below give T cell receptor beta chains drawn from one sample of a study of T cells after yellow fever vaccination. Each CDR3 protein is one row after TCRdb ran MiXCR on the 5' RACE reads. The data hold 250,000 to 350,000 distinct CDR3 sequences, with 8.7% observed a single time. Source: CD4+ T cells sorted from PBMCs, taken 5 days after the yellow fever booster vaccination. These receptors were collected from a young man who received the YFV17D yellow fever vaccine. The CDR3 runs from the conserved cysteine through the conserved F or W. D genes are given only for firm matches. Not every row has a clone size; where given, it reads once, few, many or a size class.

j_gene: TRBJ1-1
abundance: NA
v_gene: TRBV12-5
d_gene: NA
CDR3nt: TGTGCTAGTGGTTTGGTACTTGGCAGCCTTAACACTGAAGCTTTCTTT
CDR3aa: CASGLVLGSLNTEAFF

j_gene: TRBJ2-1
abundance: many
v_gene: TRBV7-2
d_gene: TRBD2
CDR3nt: TGTGCCAGCAGCGGACTAGCGGGGGAGCGATATCAGTTCTTC
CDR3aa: CASSGLAGERYQFF

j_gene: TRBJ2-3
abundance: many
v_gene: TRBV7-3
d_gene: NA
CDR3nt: TGTGCCAGCAGCCTCCCGGTGGGGGCCCAAGATACGCAGTATTTT
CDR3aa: CASSLPVGAQDTQYF

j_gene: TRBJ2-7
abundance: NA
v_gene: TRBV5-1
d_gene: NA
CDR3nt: TGCGCCAGCAGCTTCACCGCGGGGTACGAGCAGTACTTC
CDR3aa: CASSFTAGYEQYF

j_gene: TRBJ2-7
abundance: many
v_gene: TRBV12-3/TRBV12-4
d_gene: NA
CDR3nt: TGTGCCAGCAGTGGTCCCTCCTACGAGCAGTACTTC
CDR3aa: CASSGPSYEQYF

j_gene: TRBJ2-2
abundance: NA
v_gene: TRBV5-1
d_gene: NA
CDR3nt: TGCGCCAGCAGATTATTTCCCACCGGGGAGCTGTTTTTT
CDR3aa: CASRLFPTGELFF

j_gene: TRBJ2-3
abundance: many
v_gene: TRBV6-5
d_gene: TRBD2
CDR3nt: TGTGCCACCCGGGGGGGCCCAACAGATACGCAGTATTTT
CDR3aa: CATRGGPTDTQYF

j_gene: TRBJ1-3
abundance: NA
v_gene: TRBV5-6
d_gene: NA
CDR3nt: TGTGCCAGCAGCTCACCGAATGACAGGAACTCTGGAAACACCATATATTTT
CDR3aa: CASSSPNDRNSGNTIYF

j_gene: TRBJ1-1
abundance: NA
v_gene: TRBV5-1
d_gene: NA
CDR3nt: TGCGCCAGCAGCTTGGACACGGGGCGCACTGAAGCTTTCTTT
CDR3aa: CASSLDTGRTEAFF

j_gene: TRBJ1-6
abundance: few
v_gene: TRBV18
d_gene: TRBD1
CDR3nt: TGTGCCAGCTCACCATACGACAGGGGGCTATCACCCCTCCACTTT
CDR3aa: CASSPYDRGLSPLHF

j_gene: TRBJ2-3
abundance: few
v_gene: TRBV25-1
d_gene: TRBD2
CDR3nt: TGTGCCAGCAGTGAATTGGTAGCGGGGGGCTACACAGATACGCAGTATTTT
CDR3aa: CASSELVAGGYTDTQYF

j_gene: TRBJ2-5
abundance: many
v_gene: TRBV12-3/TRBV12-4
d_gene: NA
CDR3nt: TGTGCCAGCAGTAGAGGGTTCCGCCAAGAGACCCAGTACTTC
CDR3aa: CASSRGFRQETQYF